Sequencing of this T cell receptor (beta chain) was carried out in a study of control samples from healthy donors and cancer patients. The CDR3 spans 17 residues. Germline V gives CDR1 MNHNS, CDR2 SASEGT. Unmatched junction bases numbered 9, after V lost 4 bases and J lost 5 bases. Method: immunoSEQ multiplex PCR; TCRdb's copy keeps in-frame clones and lacks some. The sample gives roughly 76,000 clones, approximately 94% of which show up once; roughly 5% is in the top ten. V usage is TRBV6-1 and J usage is TRBJ2-1; 12 bases line up with TRBD2. Material: blood. This sequence originates from a woman between 18 and 30 years old in good health. This CDR3 is CASSAIGLAGLNNEQFF. Here the CDR3 DNA reads TGTGCCAGCAGTGCGATAGGACTAGCGGGACTGAACAATGAGCAGTTCTTC.